This T cell receptor (beta chain) appears in the sequencing data of a study of spatial heterogeneity in lung cancer. Time point: blood at routine non-recurrence follow-up after resection. TCRdb passed the 5' RACE reads through MiXCR, listing each CDR3 protein once. In the table there are 20,000 to 30,000 distinct CDR3 sequences, about 9.8% of which are singletons. The CDR3 loop spans 12 amino acids. CDR1 and CDR2 (germline): SQVTM, ANQGSEA. Trimming left V 8 bases short and J 0 bases short, with 10 bases between. This clonotype is deemed medium-sized (0.01 to 0.1%). This receptor was obtained from a male donor with early-stage non-small cell lung cancer. This rearrangement joins TRBV29-1 to TRBJ1-1; D not certain. The source material was PBMCs, sampled at follow-up. The CDR3 sequence: CSTGRVNTEAFF. In DNA, the CDR3 is TGCAGCACCGGGAGGGTGAACACTGAAGCTTTCTTT.